The clone carrying this T cell receptor (beta chain) was seen many times. These data come from a study of T cells in Graves' hyperthyroidism and ophthalmopathy. Amplification of TCR beta CDR3 regions used RNA as the template. First-round RT-PCR of the TCR CDR3 relied on the HTBI primer set. In TCRdb, the multiplex PCR reads were re-called with MiXCR into one record per CDR3 protein. In the table there are roughly 640,000 distinct CDR3 sequences, more than 15% of which are singletons. This clonotype was obtained from a woman in her thirties or forties with Graves' ophthalmopathy. The sample taken for sequencing was blood.

The CDR3 reads CASRPGGVTQYF. CDR3 bases: TGTGCCAGCAGACCCGGGGGGGTAACGCAGTATTTT. The genes are TRBV28 and TRBJ2-3, with 8 bases aligning to TRBD2. This CDR3 region has 12 residues. The germline gives CDR1 MDHEN, CDR2 SYDVKM. J gave up 9 bases and V 6 bases, and 5 bases lay outside the gene matches.